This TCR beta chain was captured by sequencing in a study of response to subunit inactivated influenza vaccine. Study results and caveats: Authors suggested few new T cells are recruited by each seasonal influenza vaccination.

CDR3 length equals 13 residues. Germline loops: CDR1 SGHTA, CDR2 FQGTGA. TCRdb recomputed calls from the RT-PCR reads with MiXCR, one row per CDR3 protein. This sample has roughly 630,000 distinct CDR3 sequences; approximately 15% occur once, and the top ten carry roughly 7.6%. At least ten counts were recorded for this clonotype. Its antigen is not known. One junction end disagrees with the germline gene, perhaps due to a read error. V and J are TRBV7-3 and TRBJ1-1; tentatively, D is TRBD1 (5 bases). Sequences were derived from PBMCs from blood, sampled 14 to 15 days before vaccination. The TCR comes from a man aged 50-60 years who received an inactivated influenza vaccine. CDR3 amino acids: CASSSTVNTEAFF. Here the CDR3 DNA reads TGCGCCAGCAGCTCGACAGTGAACACTGAAGCTTTCTTT.